A selection of T cell receptor beta chains follows, all from one sample in a study of shared clonotypes between healthy human individuals. TCRdb keeps only in-frame clones here, not all; method: immunoSEQ multiplex PCR. The table includes approximately 320,000 clones, 74% detected once. The sample consisted of memory CD4+ T cells sorted from blood. The receptors were gathered from a man aged 25 to 40 in good health. Both conserved end residues are part of each CDR3. D genes are given only for firm matches. Rows give clone size only sometimes, using once, few, many, or a class for an expanded clone.

v_gene: TRBV29-1; d_gene: .; j_gene: TRBJ2-3; abundance: .; CDR3aa: CSVEGLTNRAHMGTQYF; CDR3nt: TGCAGCGTTGAAGGGTTGACAAACCGGGCTCACATGGGTACGCAGTATTTT
v_gene: TRBV29-1; d_gene: .; j_gene: TRBJ1-1; abundance: .; CDR3aa: CSGGGSAEAFF; CDR3nt: TGCAGCGGGGGGGGGAGCGCGGAAGCTTTCTTT
v_gene: TRBV4-1; d_gene: TRBD1; j_gene: TRBJ2-3; abundance: .; CDR3aa: CASRDRGPIDTQYF; CDR3nt: TGCGCCAGCAGGGACAGGGGGCCTATAGATACGCAGTATTTT
v_gene: TRBV6-1; d_gene: .; j_gene: TRBJ2-5; abundance: .; CDR3aa: CASRTQSYQETQYF; CDR3nt: TGTGCCAGCAGGACCCAGTCGTACCAAGAGACCCAGTACTTC
v_gene: TRBV25-1; d_gene: .; j_gene: TRBJ2-5; abundance: .; CDR3aa: CASSDGSKEGDKETQYF; CDR3nt: TGTGCCAGCAGTGATGGATCCAAGGAAGGGGATAAAGAGACCCAGTACTTC
v_gene: TRBV2; d_gene: TRBD1; j_gene: TRBJ2-5; abundance: .; CDR3aa: CASSFYRGETQYF; CDR3nt: TGTGCCAGCAGTTTCTACAGGGGGGAGACCCAGTACTTC
v_gene: TRBV27; d_gene: TRBD2; j_gene: TRBJ2-2; abundance: once; CDR3aa: CARDAPRTSGRASGGELFF; CDR3nt: TGTGCCAGAGACGCCCCGCGGACTAGCGGGAGGGCCTCGGGCGGGGAGCTGTTTTTT
v_gene: TRBV5-1; d_gene: .; j_gene: TRBJ1-1; abundance: once; CDR3aa: CASSPGTRNTEAFF; CDR3nt: TGCGCCAGCAGCCCCGGGACTCGAAACACTGAAGCTTTCTTT
v_gene: TRBV19; d_gene: .; j_gene: TRBJ2-5; abundance: many; CDR3aa: CASSMGRTLYQETQYF; CDR3nt: TGTGCCAGTAGTATGGGCCGAACCTTGTACCAAGAGACCCAGTACTTC
v_gene: TRBV10-2; d_gene: .; j_gene: TRBJ2-3; abundance: .; CDR3aa: CASSVGIAYTQYF; CDR3nt: TGCGCCAGCAGTGTGGGGATAGCGTATACGCAGTATTTT
v_gene: TRBV6-1; d_gene: TRBD2; j_gene: TRBJ2-2; abundance: .; CDR3aa: CATRTSGFTGELFF; CDR3nt: TGTGCCACCCGGACTAGCGGGTTCACCGGGGAGCTGTTTTTT
v_gene: TRBV9; d_gene: .; j_gene: TRBJ2-3; abundance: .; CDR3aa: CASRSGSSVGTDTQYF; CDR3nt: TGTGCCAGCAGGTCGGGGTCCTCAGTCGGCACAGATACGCAGTATTTT
v_gene: TRBV29-1; d_gene: .; j_gene: TRBJ2-4; abundance: once; CDR3aa: CSVEEQGAGNIQYF; CDR3nt: TGCAGCGTGGAAGAACAGGGAGCGGGAAACATTCAGTACTTC
v_gene: TRBV5-4; d_gene: .; j_gene: TRBJ1-2; abundance: .; CDR3aa: CASSRAGYGYTF; CDR3nt: TGTGCCAGCAGCCGGGCGGGCTATGGCTACACCTTC
v_gene: TRBV5-6; d_gene: .; j_gene: TRBJ2-5; abundance: .; CDR3aa: CASSFQVETQYF; CDR3nt: TGTGCCAGCAGCTTTCAGGTAGAGACCCAGTACTTC
v_gene: TRBV30; d_gene: TRBD2; j_gene: TRBJ2-3; abundance: .; CDR3aa: CAWTGTSRTDTQYF; CDR3nt: TGTGCCTGGACCGGGACTAGCCGCACAGATACGCAGTATTTT
v_gene: TRBV2; d_gene: TRBD1; j_gene: TRBJ1-5; abundance: .; CDR3aa: CASSGDRVGSPQHF; CDR3nt: TGTGCCAGCAGTGGGGACAGGGTTGGGTCGCCCCAGCATTTT
v_gene: TRBV10-3; d_gene: .; j_gene: TRBJ2-3; abundance: few; CDR3aa: CATSSNTASTDTQYF; CDR3nt: TGTGCCACCTCATCGAATACAGCTAGCACAGATACGCAGTATTTT
v_gene: TRBV7-6; d_gene: .; j_gene: TRBJ1-1; abundance: once; CDR3aa: CASSLEEGLTEAFF; CDR3nt: TGTGCCAGCAGCTTAGAAGAGGGTTTGACTGAAGCTTTCTTT
v_gene: TRBV19; d_gene: .; j_gene: TRBJ1-4; abundance: .; CDR3aa: CASSPIGANEKLFF; CDR3nt: TGTGCCAGTAGCCCCATCGGGGCCAATGAAAAACTGTTTTTT
v_gene: TRBV18; d_gene: TRBD2; j_gene: TRBJ2-6; abundance: few; CDR3aa: CASSAGESPLSGANVLTF; CDR3nt: TGTGCCAGCTCAGCGGGGGAGAGTCCCCTCTCTGGGGCCAACGTCCTGACTTTC
v_gene: TRBV19; d_gene: TRBD2; j_gene: TRBJ2-1; abundance: many; CDR3aa: CASIGTSGRAGEQFF; CDR3nt: TGTGCCAGTATCGGGACTAGCGGGAGGGCCGGTGAGCAGTTCTTC
v_gene: TRBV25-1; d_gene: .; j_gene: TRBJ2-5; abundance: few; CDR3aa: CASSDGYQETQYF; CDR3nt: TGTGCCAGCAGTGACGGGTACCAAGAGACCCAGTACTTC
v_gene: TRBV27; d_gene: .; j_gene: TRBJ1-4; abundance: .; CDR3aa: CASRVGYAGEKLFF; CDR3nt: TGTGCCAGCAGGGTAGGGTATGCGGGTGAAAAACTGTTTTTT
v_gene: TRBV6-6; d_gene: TRBD1; j_gene: TRBJ1-1; abundance: once; CDR3aa: CASRTRGQPNTEAFF; CDR3nt: TGTGCCAGCAGGACCCGGGGACAGCCGAACACTGAAGCTTTCTTT
v_gene: TRBV11-2; d_gene: .; j_gene: TRBJ2-1; abundance: .; CDR3aa: CASSRVLSYNEQFF; CDR3nt: TGTGCCAGCAGCCGGGTCCTCTCCTACAATGAGCAGTTCTTC
v_gene: TRBV28; d_gene: .; j_gene: TRBJ1-5; abundance: .; CDR3aa: CASDFINQPQHF; CDR3nt: TGTGCCAGCGATTTCATCAATCAGCCCCAGCATTTT
v_gene: TRBV12-2; d_gene: .; j_gene: TRBJ2-7; abundance: .; CDR3aa: CASRPRAVGRDLQYF; CDR3nt: TGTGCAAGTCGCCCACGCGCGGTGGGTCGTGATTTGCAGTACTTC
v_gene: TRBV6-4; d_gene: TRBD2; j_gene: TRBJ2-5; abundance: .; CDR3aa: CASSATSGSPRETQYF; CDR3nt: TGTGCCAGCAGTGCTACTAGCGGGAGCCCCCGAGAGACCCAGTACTTC
v_gene: TRBV7-3; d_gene: .; j_gene: TRBJ2-1; abundance: .; CDR3aa: CASSEQDGPYNEQFF; CDR3nt: TGTGCCAGCAGCGAACAGGACGGCCCCTACAATGAGCAGTTCTTC
v_gene: TRBV2; d_gene: .; j_gene: TRBJ2-5; abundance: many; CDR3aa: CASSLLQETQYF; CDR3nt: TGTGCCAGCAGCTTGTTACAAGAGACCCAGTACTTC
v_gene: TRBV6-5; d_gene: .; j_gene: TRBJ2-1; abundance: once; CDR3aa: CATRISSIGEQFF; CDR3nt: TGTGCCACCCGGATTAGCTCCATTGGTGAGCAGTTCTTC
v_gene: TRBV7-2; d_gene: .; j_gene: TRBJ2-1; abundance: .; CDR3aa: CASSLGGWDEQFF; CDR3nt: TGTGCCAGCAGCTTAGGGGGGTGGGATGAGCAGTTCTTC
v_gene: TRBV10-3; d_gene: .; j_gene: TRBJ2-3; abundance: .; CDR3aa: CAISDLDTQYF; CDR3nt: TGTGCCATCAGTGATCTGGATACGCAGTATTTT
v_gene: TRBV28; d_gene: .; j_gene: TRBJ2-2; abundance: .; CDR3aa: CASSPWTGELFF; CDR3nt: TGTGCCAGCAGCCCTTGGACCGGGGAGCTGTTTTTT
v_gene: TRBV5-6; d_gene: TRBD2; j_gene: TRBJ2-1; abundance: .; CDR3aa: CASSQQSTSGIRYEQFF; CDR3nt: TGTGCCAGCAGCCAACAGTCGACTAGCGGGATTAGGTATGAGCAGTTCTTC
v_gene: TRBV9; d_gene: .; j_gene: TRBJ2-7; abundance: many; CDR3aa: CASSVDPAGYEQYF; CDR3nt: TGTGCCAGCAGCGTAGACCCCGCCGGGTACGAGCAGTACTTC
v_gene: TRBV6-5; d_gene: .; j_gene: TRBJ1-2; abundance: .; CDR3aa: CASSYNLPGGYDYTF; CDR3nt: TGTGCCAGCAGTTACAACCTACCAGGCGGATATGACTACACCTTC
v_gene: TRBV5-4; d_gene: TRBD1; j_gene: TRBJ2-3; abundance: .; CDR3aa: CASSAGQGASDTQYF; CDR3nt: TGTGCCAGCAGCGCGGGACAGGGGGCATCAGATACGCAGTATTTT
v_gene: TRBV28; d_gene: .; j_gene: TRBJ2-2; abundance: once; CDR3aa: CASSFEGYTGELFF; CDR3nt: TGTGCCAGCAGTTTCGAGGGGTACACCGGGGAGCTGTTTTTT
v_gene: TRBV7-2; d_gene: TRBD2; j_gene: TRBJ2-3; abundance: few; CDR3aa: CASSLLAGASTDTQYF; CDR3nt: TGTGCCAGCAGCTTATTAGCGGGGGCGAGCACAGATACGCAGTATTTT
v_gene: TRBV10-1; d_gene: .; j_gene: TRBJ1-1; abundance: many; CDR3aa: CASSRDIMNTEAFF; CDR3nt: TGCGCCAGCAGTCGGGACATCATGAACACTGAAGCTTTCTTT
v_gene: TRBV7-8; d_gene: .; j_gene: TRBJ1-3; abundance: .; CDR3aa: CASSSFRGNTIYF; CDR3nt: TGTGCCAGCAGCTCATTCAGAGGAAACACCATATATTTT
v_gene: TRBV7-8; d_gene: .; j_gene: TRBJ2-7; abundance: .; CDR3aa: CASSLGQDYEQYF; CDR3nt: TGTGCCAGCAGCTTAGGCCAGGACTACGAGCAGTACTTC
v_gene: TRBV4-1; d_gene: TRBD1; j_gene: TRBJ1-2; abundance: .; CDR3aa: CASSPRGQDYGYTF; CDR3nt: TGCGCCAGCAGCCCTCGTGGACAGGACTATGGCTACACCTTC
v_gene: TRBV27; d_gene: .; j_gene: TRBJ2-2; abundance: .; CDR3aa: CASSLSSTGRVDGELFF; CDR3nt: TGTGCCAGCAGTTTATCTTCGACAGGGAGGGTCGACGGGGAGCTGTTTTTT
v_gene: TRBV14; d_gene: .; j_gene: TRBJ2-2; abundance: .; CDR3aa: CASSQVVGTGELFF; CDR3nt: TGTGCCAGCAGCCAAGTTGTCGGGACCGGGGAGCTGTTTTTT
v_gene: TRBV10-3; d_gene: .; j_gene: TRBJ2-2; abundance: once; CDR3aa: CAISVHSGGGTGELFF; CDR3nt: TGTGCCATCAGTGTTCATTCGGGTGGAGGGACCGGGGAGCTGTTTTTT
v_gene: TRBV19; d_gene: .; j_gene: TRBJ1-5; abundance: few; CDR3aa: CAGGVQGGGQPQHF; CDR3nt: TGTGCCGGGGGGGTTCAGGGAGGTGGTCAGCCCCAGCATTTT
v_gene: TRBV6-1; d_gene: .; j_gene: TRBJ2-6; abundance: few; CDR3aa: CASSDLAGANVLTF; CDR3nt: TGTGCCAGCAGTGATTTAGCTGGGGCCAACGTCCTGACTTTC
v_gene: TRBV7-2; d_gene: .; j_gene: TRBJ2-3; abundance: .; CDR3aa: CASSTYGTQYF; CDR3nt: TGTGCCAGCAGCACATACGGTACGCAGTATTTT
v_gene: TRBV28; d_gene: .; j_gene: TRBJ2-3; abundance: .; CDR3aa: CASSFRRNTQYF; CDR3nt: TGTGCCAGCAGTTTTCGTCGGAATACGCAGTATTTT
v_gene: TRBV5-4; d_gene: TRBD1; j_gene: TRBJ2-3; abundance: .; CDR3aa: CASSRPGQGIGDTQYF; CDR3nt: TGTGCCAGCAGCCGGCCGGGACAGGGGATTGGTGATACGCAGTATTTT
v_gene: TRBV5-1; d_gene: TRBD1; j_gene: TRBJ2-7; abundance: .; CDR3aa: CASSSTGTGFPEQYF; CDR3nt: TGCGCCAGCAGCTCGACCGGGACAGGGTTCCCCGAGCAGTACTTC
v_gene: TRBV6-1; d_gene: TRBD1; j_gene: TRBJ2-7; abundance: once; CDR3aa: CASSMPGQLPEQYF; CDR3nt: TGTGCCAGCAGTATGCCGGGACAGTTACCTGAGCAGTACTTC
v_gene: TRBV25-1; d_gene: .; j_gene: TRBJ1-1; abundance: .; CDR3aa: CASSPGQMNTEAFF; CDR3nt: TGTGCCAGCAGTCCGGGACAAATGAACACTGAAGCTTTCTTT